The T cell receptor beta chain under discussion was sequenced for a study of blood T cell repertoires in COVID-19. The overall study: The analysed material was cDNA or gDNA that came from T cells, B-cell-depleted T cells, or PBMCs.

V lost 4 bases and J lost 0; bases outside the gene matches: 12. The CDR3 sequence is 18 residues long. Germline V CDR1 and CDR2: SGHRS, YFSETQ. As handled by the study authors: Amplification of reference gene primers was used by the study to estimate nucleated cell counts. The table came from immunoSEQ multiplex PCR; TCRdb's copy has only in-frame clones and leaves some out. Clonal size and the V and J genes are those of that table, whereas D and trimming came from the DNA. The sample has under 130,000 clones; around 74% are singletons. The sample consisted of peripheral blood. V and J are TRBV5-1 and TRBJ1-4; 7 bases map to TRBD1. This sequence was found in a woman aged 70 to 79 with acute or convalescent COVID-19. CDR3 in DNA: TGCGCCAGCAGCCAATCCGTGACAGGGTATGCAACTAATGAAAAACTGTTTTTT. Translating it yields CASSQSVTGYATNEKLFF.